A single sample is the source of the 13 T cell receptor beta chains below, sequenced in a study of STAT5B mutations in CD4+ large granular lymphocyte leukemia. Assay used: immunoSEQ multiplex PCR; TCRdb lists only in-frame clones, some missing. The data show 30,000 to 40,000 clones, with around 76% seen just once and around 7% held by the top ten. Sample: CD4+ T cells from blood buffy coats. The source is a human donor in good health.

This clone appeared a single time. The chain carries TRBV6-6 and TRBJ1-2; a possible D gene is TRBD1 (5 bases). Germline values: CDR1 MNHNY, CDR2 SVGAGI (reference sequence). Between the trimmed V and J ends, which lost 6 bases and 4 bases, there was a span of 18 bases. The CDR3 spans 15 residues. The CDR3 nucleotides read TGTGCCAGCAGCCACGGGGCAGGGTTTCTCTATGGCTACACCTTC. Translated, it gives CASSHGAGFLYGYTF.

There are a few counts of this clone. This rearrangement joins TRBV18 to TRBJ1-3, with 7 bases matching TRBD1. Germline lookup yields CDR1 KGHSH and CDR2 LQKENI. The CDR3 has 18 amino acids. Unmatched junction bases numbered 9, after V lost 1 base and J lost 0 bases. Here the CDR3 reads CASSPRLGQASSGNTIYF. CDR3 nucleotide sequence: TGTGCCAGCTCACCACGGTTAGGACAGGCCAGCTCTGGAAACACCATATATTTT.

The chain has TRBV2 and TRBJ1-2; D might be TRBD1 (6 bases). This CDR3 contains 16 residues. Germline V gives CDR1 SNHLY, CDR2 FYNNEI. With 4 bases removed from V and 2 bases from J, the gap between germline ends came to 17 bases. CDR3 residues: CASSVMRTGSNYGYTF. Here the CDR3 DNA reads TGTGCCAGCAGTGTGATGAGAACAGGGTCGAACTATGGCTACACCTTC.

The rearrangement joins TRBV11-3 to TRBJ1-2, with D unresolved. This CDR3 is 13 amino acids long. Trimming shortened V by 0 bases and J by 2 bases, and 4 bases separated the two germline ends. Germline values: CDR1 SGHNT, CDR2 YENEEA. Here the CDR3 DNA reads TGTGCCAGCAGCTTAGAAGGGAACTATGGCTACACCTTC. This codes for CASSLEGNYGYTF.

The chain employs TRBV5-1 and TRBJ1-1; D not certain. Germline values: CDR1 SGHRS, CDR2 YFSETQ. This CDR3 is 13 amino acids long. The ends were cut back, 4 bases at V and 2 bases at J, with 9 bases in the middle. The CDR3 loop is CASSPSPNTEAFF. CDR3 in DNA: TGCGCCAGCAGCCCCTCGCCTAACACTGAAGCTTTCTTT. The full variable domain, its missing parts supplied by reference TRBV5-1 and TRBJ1-1, is KAGVTQTPRYLIKTRGQQVTLSCSPISGHRSVSWYQQTPGQGLQFLFEYFSETQRNKGNFPGRFSGRQFSNSRSEMNVSTLELGDSALYLCASSPSPNTEAFFGQGTRLTVV.

The rearrangement uses TRBV11-1 and TRBJ2-7; TRBD2 is a possible D gene (6 bases). V was pared by 1 base and J by 0 bases, with 10 bases between. CDR1 is SGHAT and CDR2 is FQDESV in the germline V gene (reference sequence). The length of the CDR3 is 15 residues. The CDR3 DNA reads as TGTGCCAGCAGCTTAGTCGCGGGAAGCTCCTACGAGCAGTACTTC. This translates into CASSLVAGSSYEQYF. The variable domain in full, completed from reference TRBV11-1 and TRBJ2-7, reads EAEVAQSPRYKITEKSQAVAFWCDPISGHATLYWYRQILGQGPELLVQFQDESVVDDSQLPKDRFSAERLKGVDSTLKIQPAELGDSAMYLCASSLVAGSSYEQYFGPGTRLTVT.

This rearrangement joins TRBV7-6 to TRBJ1-3, with 7 bases aligning to TRBD1. The CDR3 consists of 15 residues. Germline CDR1 SGHVS, CDR2 FNYEAQ. The V and J ends lost 4 bases and 0 bases, in that order; junction bases with no gene match: 3. CDR3 in amino acids: CASSSGQDSGNTIYF. The CDR3, as DNA: TGTGCCAGCAGCTCCGGACAGGACTCTGGAAACACCATATATTTT.

The chain joins TRBV2 to TRBJ1-5; D is unclear. Trimming shortened V by 6 bases and J by 3 bases, and 9 bases separated the two germline ends. CDR1 and CDR2 from the germline V gene are SNHLY and FYNNEI. The CDR3 has 13 residues. CDR3: CASSSDANQPQHF. CDR3 nucleotide sequence: TGTGCCAGCAGCTCTGACGCCAATCAGCCCCAGCATTTT. The full variable domain, with the rest looked up from reference TRBV2 and TRBJ1-5, is EPEVTQTPSHQVTQMGQEVILRCVPISNHLYFYWYRQILGQKVEFLVSFYNNEISEKSEIFDDQFSVERPDGSNFTLKIRSTKLEDSAMYFCASSSDANQPQHFGDGTRLSIL.

V is TRBV14 and J is TRBJ2-5, with 8 bases lining up with TRBD1. The J call is in doubt because the DNA end fits TRBJ2-7 better. Looked up from germline, CDR1 is SGHDN and CDR2 is FVKESK. This CDR3 contains 14 residues. The DNA of the CDR3 is TGTGCCAGCAGCCAAGGGTCAGGGGGCCGCGAGCAGTACTTC. Translating gives CASSQGSGGREQYF.

On this clone: This likely came from a read error, as a far larger clone is one base away. Other DNA sequences of this sample code for an identical CDR3. The chain employs TRBV5-1 and TRBJ1-2; D ambiguous. CDR1 is SGHRS, CDR2 YFSETQ, per germline. V gave up 4 bases and J gave up 6 bases, with 13 bases separating them. CDR3 length: 13 residues. The CDR3 DNA reads as TGCGCCAGCAGCCCACAGTGGAGAAATGGCTACACCTTC. Translation: CASSPQWRNGYTF. The complete variable domain, with remaining parts taken from reference TRBV5-1 and TRBJ1-2, reads KAGVTQTPRYLIKTRGQQVTLSCSPISGHRSVSWYQQTPGQGLQFLFEYFSETQRNKGNFPGRFSGRQFSNSRSEMNVSTLELGDSALYLCASSPQWRNGYTFGSGTRLTVV.

V usage is TRBV19 and J usage is TRBJ1-2; possibly TRBD1 for D (6 bases). The CDR3 loop spans 13 amino acids. Trimming took off 6 bases at V and 4 bases at J, with 12 bases between the two ends. CDR1 is LNHDA, CDR2 SQIVND, per germline (reference sequence). DNA for the CDR3: TGTGCCAGTAGCGGGGGGCGGTTCTATGGCTACACCTTC. It yields the protein CASSGGRFYGYTF.

The chain joins TRBV5-4 to TRBJ2-1, with D unclear. This CDR3 has 12 residues. V was shortened by 4 bases and J by 8 bases, with 10 bases between the two germline ends. CDR1 and CDR2 from the germline V gene are SGHNT and YYREEE (reference sequence). The CDR3 protein is CASSRDSHEQFF. The CDR3 nucleotides are TGTGCCAGCAGCCGAGACTCCCATGAGCAGTTCTTC.

The V gene is TRBV5-1, the J gene TRBJ2-4; 8 bases are a match to TRBD1. V shed 2 bases, J shed 6 bases, and the junction held 7 bases outside the gene matches. CDR1 and CDR2 (germline): SGHRS, YFSETQ. There are 15 residues in the CDR3. CDR3 nucleotides: TGCGCCAGCAGCTTCGGACAGGGAGGTGGAAACATTCAGTACTTC. Its translation: CASSFGQGGGNIQYF.